These 5 T cell receptor beta chains came from one sample sequenced in a study of cytomegalovirus exposure and HLA in healthy donors. In the PCR, 60 Vbeta and 13 Jbeta primers were used. Libraries were prepared by immunoSEQ multiplex PCR; TCRdb keeps only in-frame clonotypes and omits some of them. The sample lists about 82,000 clones, roughly four fifths occurring once. The sequencing sample was made of PBMCs. The receptor set was obtained from a woman aged 45-59 years in good health and CMV-seropositive.

The chain employs TRBV18 and TRBJ1-3, with 7 bases aligning to TRBD1. The V gene end was trimmed by 6 bases and the J gene end by 8 bases; junction bases not matched to a gene: 10. The CDR3 loop spans 14 amino acids. Germline V gives CDR1 KGHSH, CDR2 LQKENI. CDR3 loop: CASSPGTARDTIYF. The DNA of the CDR3 is TGTGCCAGCTCTCCCGGGACAGCCCGCGACACCATATATTTT.

This clone has only one observation. Relative to the germline gene, one junction end is altered; a read error may explain this. CDR3 sequence: CASRIAGGEQFF. The CDR3 DNA reads as TGTGCCAGTAGGATAGCGGGAGGGGAGCAGTTCTTC. The chain has TRBV19 and TRBJ2-1; 11 nucleotides align to TRBD2. CDR3 length: 12 amino acids. The germline gives CDR1 LNHDA, CDR2 SQIVND (reference sequence). The full variable domain, its missing parts supplied by reference TRBV19 and TRBJ2-1, is DGGITQSPKYLFRKEGQNVTLSCEQNLNHDAMYWYRQDPGQGLRLIYYSQIVNDFQKGDIAEGYSVSREKKESFPLTVTSAQKNPTAFYLCASRIAGGEQFFGPGTRLTVL.

The chain carries TRBV4-1 and TRBJ2-5; 7 nucleotides match TRBD2. The CDR3 has 15 residues. Unmatched junction bases numbered 9, after V lost 3 bases and J lost 5 bases. The germline gives CDR1 MGHRA, CDR2 YSYEKL. CDR3 bases: TGCGCCAGCAGCCAGGGGAGGGGCCCGCGCGAGACCCAGTACTTC. Amino acids: CASSQGRGPRETQYF.

J is TRBJ2-3 and V is TRBV5-4; 15 positions agree with TRBD2. Germline CDR1 SGHNT, CDR2 YYREEE (reference sequence). The V and J ends lost 4 bases and 0 bases, in that order; junction bases with no gene match: 3. The CDR3 is 17 residues long. The CDR3 DNA follows: TGTGCCAGCAGCAGTGGGACTAGCGGGAGGAGCACAGATACGCAGTATTTT. As protein: CASSSGTSGRSTDTQYF. The full variable domain, completed using reference TRBV5-4 and TRBJ2-3, is ETGVTQSPTHLIKTRGQQVTLRCSSQSGHNTVSWYQQALGQGPQFIFQYYREEENGRGNFPPRFSGLQFPNYSSELNVNALELDDSALYLCASSSGTSGRSTDTQYFGPGTRLTVL.

The chain is built from TRBV7-2 and TRBJ2-3, with D possibly matching TRBD2 (6 bases). Germline CDR1 SGHTA, CDR2 FQGNSA. CDR3 size: 16 residues. V was pared by 0 bases and J by 0 bases, with 10 bases between. CDR3 in amino acids: CASSLAVGTSTDTQYF. The CDR3 DNA sequence: TGTGCCAGCAGCTTAGCGGTTGGGACTAGCACAGATACGCAGTATTTT.